This T cell receptor beta chain was retrieved from a study of T cells in Graves' hyperthyroidism and ophthalmopathy. Amplified TCR beta CDR3 regions came from RNA transcripts. With the HTBI primer set, the TCR CDR3 went through a first round of RT-PCR. TCRdb re-called the multiplex PCR reads with MiXCR, one entry per CDR3 protein. The sample holds approximately 370,000 distinct CDR3 sequences; 15% to 20% are singletons and the top ten take almost 35%. There are many counts of this clonotype. Its antigen is not identified. Every diagnosis used clinical symptoms, serum thyroxine and TRAb, thyroid ultrasound and orbital computed tomography. The authors took PBMCs from roughly 9.3 ml fresh peripheral blood. The CDR3 extends over 14 amino acids. Germline CDR1 SGHAT, CDR2 FQNNGV. Trimming cost V 0 bases and J 7 bases, with 9 bases left between them. Study conclusions and caveats: Blood also showed most of the thyroid clonotypes that were expanded above 0.001. Ophthalmopathy and stable hyperthyroidism were told apart by a 13 V-J model.

The chain couples TRBV11-2 to TRBJ2-2; D remains ambiguous. The sequencing input was blood. The receptor comes from a woman aged 25-40 years with Graves' hyperthyroidism that later progressed to Graves' ophthalmopathy. CDR3 sequence reads: CASSLDYSVGELFF. CDR3 nucleotides: TGTGCCAGCAGCTTAGATTACAGTGTCGGGGAGCTGTTTTTT.